The T cell receptor (beta chain) described here comes from a study of T-cell memory formation after mild COVID-19. Across the whole study: TCR clustering was largely donor specific. Study findings and constraints: CD4/CD8 balance characterized clones contracting day 15 to 85, and CD4+ skew characterized later expanders. CD8+ contracting clones occupied EMRA, while CD4+ ones occupied mainly CM and EM.

Ten or more counts support this clonotype. The antigen is unknown. V trimming: 0 bases; J trimming: 7 bases; junction bases outside the gene matches: 4. From germline, CDR1 is ENHRY and CDR2 SYGVKD. The CDR3 runs 16 residues. 5'RACE with constant-segment primers yielded barcoded, UMI-tagged TCR alpha and TCR beta cDNA libraries. Via MiXCR, TCRdb re-called the 5' RACE reads, giving one row per CDR3 protein. This sample has about 360,000 distinct CDR3 sequences, with over 13% found just once. The rearrangement joins TRBV10-3 to TRBJ2-1; TRBD2 aligns across 12 bases. The sequence derives from a young man who had mild COVID-19 (a few samples of this study predate the infection). Cell type and time point are not known. The sequenced sample was PBMCs or a T cell subset sorted from them (not recorded which). CDR3 in DNA: TGTGCCATCAGTGAGTCGGCTAGCGGGGGGGCTAATGAGCAGTTCTTC. Protein sequence: CAISESASGGANEQFF.